A single sample is the source of the 30 T cell receptor beta chains below, sequenced in a study of regulatory T cells in long-lasting Graves disease. Time point: persistent/refractory GD, antithyroid drugs over 5 years with positive TRAb. PBMC-derived RNA was used for the TCR library. In building TCR beta libraries, iRepertoire HTBI primers were used together with Arm-PCR of CDR3 regions. TCRdb used MiXCR to reprocess the multiplex PCR reads, holding one entry per CDR3 protein. This sample carries approximately 400,000 distinct CDR3 sequences, more than 20% of them seen once, and the ten largest clones take 28%. The source was peripheral blood mononuclear cells (PBMCs), collected when the disease was refractory, from a patient treated with antithyroid drugs. Receptor source: a woman aged 40 to 55 with Graves disease.

This clonotype has ten or more counts. This chain connects TRBV2 to TRBJ1-5, with 9 bases aligning to TRBD1. The germline CDR1 and CDR2 sequences are SNHLY and FYNNEI. The CDR3 sequence is 13 residues long. V lost 6 bases and J lost 5; bases outside the gene matches: 2. The CDR3 loop reads CASRGQGHQPQHF. CDR3 bases: TGTGCCAGCAGAGGACAGGGGCATCAGCCCCAGCATTTT.

The table lists this clonotype with many counts. The rearrangement uses TRBV5-1 and TRBJ1-1; unclear D gene. Germline values: CDR1 SGHRS, CDR2 YFSETQ. Trimming removed 4 bases at V and 8 bases at J, with 15 bases between. This CDR3 spans 13 amino acids. CDR3 DNA sequence: TGCGCCAGCAGCCTCACCCAAGGACGAGAAGCTTTCTTT. As protein: CASSLTQGREAFF.

At least ten counts were recorded for this clonotype. This sequence joins TRBV7-2 and TRBJ2-7; D uncertain. Deletions cut 3 bases from V and 4 bases from J, with 13 bases between. CDR3 length: 14 residues. CDR1 is SGHTA and CDR2 is FQGNSA in the germline V gene. In DNA, the CDR3 is TGTGCCAGCAGCTTGGGCAGTACCTTTTACGAGCAGTACTTC. It translates to CASSLGSTFYEQYF.

This clonotype was picked up many times. The chain recombines TRBV28 with TRBJ2-5; TRBD1 or TRBD2 may be the D gene (5 bases each). CDR3 length: 16 residues. Germline-derived CDR1 and CDR2 are MDHEN and SYDVKM. With 3 bases removed from V and 4 bases from J, the gap between germline ends came to 18 bases. The CDR3 bases are TGTGCCAGCAGTTTCCGTCGGGACGCCCATGGAGAGACCCAGTACTTC. It specifies CASSFRRDAHGETQYF.

The J gene is TRBJ1-1, the V gene TRBV30; D perhaps matches TRBD1 (5 bases). Looked up from germline, CDR1 is GTSNPN and CDR2 is SVGIG (reference sequence). The CDR3 loop spans 12 amino acids. V was clipped by 4 bases and J by 3 bases, with 9 bases between them. The CDR3 nucleotides read TGTGCCTGGACAAGGGGCGACACTGAAGCTTTCTTT. It is translated as CAWTRGDTEAFF. The variable domain in full, with the rest retrieved from reference TRBV30 and TRBJ1-1, is SQTIHQWPATLVQPVGSPLSLECTVEGTSNPNLYWYRQAAGRGLQLLFYSVGIGQISSEVPQNLSASRPQDRQFILSSKKLLLSDSGFYLCAWTRGDTEAFFGQGTRLTVV.

This clonotype has at least ten counts. The rearrangement links TRBV12-3 or TRBV12-4 to TRBJ2-6, with unresolved D. Trimming took off 5 bases at V and 0 bases at J, with 8 bases between the two ends. The CDR3 is made up of 15 amino acids. The CDR3 spells CASSPRVSGANVLTF. CDR3 in DNA: TGTGCCAGCAGTCCCAGAGTCTCTGGGGCCAACGTCCTGACTTTC.

Ten or more counts support this clonotype. Compared with germline, one end of the junction differs, possibly owing to a read error. The J gene is TRBJ1-5, the V gene TRBV28, with unresolved D. Germline CDR1 and CDR2: MDHEN and SYDVKM. CDR3 length equals 13 residues. CDR3 region: CVSRVSSNQPQHF. The CDR3 region has the DNA TGTGTCAGCAGAGTAAGTAGCAATCAGCCCCAGCATTTT.

This clonotype was observed at least ten times. V and J are TRBV12-3 or TRBV12-4 and TRBJ2-2; D gene unclear. The CDR3 spans 13 residues. Trimming removed 5 bases from V and 4 bases from J, with 8 bases in between. CDR3 in DNA: TGTGCCAGCAGTCCTAGGGCCACCGGGGAGCTGTTTTTT. Its translation: CASSPRATGELFF.

As to this clonotype: This could be a read error, since a much larger clone is one nucleotide away. The CDR3: CATEPSRETYEQYF. The CDR3 DNA follows: TGTGCCACCGAGCCCTCTCGGGAGACCTACGAGCAGTACTTC. This chain links TRBV10-3 with TRBJ2-7, with D maybe TRBD2 (6 bases). CDR1 is ENHRY and CDR2 is SYGVKD in the germline V gene. The length of the CDR3 is 14 residues. With 10 bases removed from V and 2 bases from J, the gap between germline ends came to 18 bases.

This rearrangement joins TRBV28 to TRBJ2-3; D gene unclear. V lost 7 bases to trimming and J lost 0 bases, with 14 bases between them. In germline, CDR1 is MDHEN, CDR2 SYDVKM. The CDR3 consists of 15 residues. CDR3 in DNA: TGTGCCAGCACACGAGGCTCCGGGAGCACAGATACGCAGTATTTT. The encoded protein is CASTRGSGSTDTQYF.

J is TRBJ2-1 and V is TRBV28, with D unresolved. The CDR3 spans 11 residues. In germline, CDR1 is MDHEN, CDR2 SYDVKM. Trimming removed 7 bases from V and 7 bases from J, with 8 bases in between. In DNA form, the CDR3 reads TGTGCCAGCACCTACCTGAATGAGCAGTTCTTC. It specifies CASTYLNEQFF.

This clonotype was found many times. CDR3 in DNA: TGTGCCAGCAGTTTCCGGACCGGGACAGGGAATTCACCCCTCCACTTT. Amino acid sequence: CASSFRTGTGNSPLHF. This sequence joins TRBV28 and TRBJ1-6; 9 positions agree with TRBD1. The CDR3 is 16 residues long. The germline CDR1 and CDR2 sequences are MDHEN and SYDVKM. After removal of 3 bases from V and 7 bases from J, the junction contained 7 bases not matched to a gene.

The chain has TRBV7-9 and TRBJ1-1, with 9 bases matching TRBD1. This CDR3 is built from 16 residues. The trim removed 5 bases at V and 5 bases at J, leaving 12 bases unmatched. Germline loops: CDR1 SEHNR, CDR2 FQNEAQ (reference sequence). As DNA, the CDR3 is TGTGCCAGCAGCCCACGTACAGGGGGCGAGAATACTGAAGCTTTCTTT. Its protein product is CASSPRTGGENTEAFF.

This sequence joins TRBV7-9 and TRBJ1-5; the D gene is possibly TRBD1 (6 bases). This CDR3 spans 14 amino acids. Germline CDR1 and CDR2: SEHNR and FQNEAQ (reference sequence). V lost 3 bases and J lost 4, with 10 bases in between. CDR3 sequence: CASSFPGDNQPQHF. CDR3 sequence (DNA): TGTGCCAGCAGCTTTCCAGGGGATAATCAGCCCCAGCATTTT.

This clonotype was counted many times. The V gene is TRBV3-1, the J gene TRBJ1-2; D is undetermined. The CDR3 loop spans 12 amino acids. V lost 4 bases, J lost 7 bases, and 10 bases lay in between. Germline V CDR1 and CDR2: LGHDT, YNNKEL (reference sequence). CDR3: CASSLWGSGYTF. CDR3 bases: TGTGCCAGCAGCCTTTGGGGAAGTGGCTACACCTTC.

Notes on this clonotype: A read error may explain this, as a much larger clone is one base away. The chain employs TRBV13 and TRBJ2-7; D not resolved. Germline CDR1 reads PRHDT; CDR2 reads FYEKMQ (reference sequence). The CDR3 length is 15 residues. The CDR3 DNA reads TGTGCCGGCAGCTTAGGCCGTGGGGTATACTACGAGCAGTACTTC. Residues: CAGSLGRGVYYEQYF.

This sequence joins TRBV9 and TRBJ1-2; 11 bases align to TRBD1. This CDR3 has 16 amino acids. Germline V gives CDR1 SGDLS, CDR2 YYNGEE. The J segment lost 5 bases and the V segment lost 4 bases, leaving 10 bases of the junction unmatched. CDR3 nucleotides: TGTGCCAGCAGCCCCGGCGGGACAGGGGGGAATTATGGCTACACCTTC. It yields the protein CASSPGGTGGNYGYTF.

This clonotype was seen a few times. V is TRBV5-1 and J is TRBJ2-7; 7 bases agree with TRBD2. The CDR3 loop spans 16 amino acids. Per the germline V gene, CDR1 is SGHRS and CDR2 is YFSETQ. V lost 1 base and J lost 2; bases outside the gene matches: 9. The CDR3 spells CASSLTLSGSPYEQYF. For the CDR3, the DNA is TGCGCCAGCAGCTTGACCCTTAGCGGGTCCCCCTACGAGCAGTACTTC.

At least ten counts were recorded for this clonotype. The rearrangement links TRBV28 to TRBJ1-5; 8 bases are shared with TRBD1. Germline-derived CDR1 and CDR2 are MDHEN and SYDVKM. The CDR3 totals 15 residues. V lost 8 bases, J lost 4 bases, and 10 bases stayed unmatched. For the CDR3, the DNA is TGTGCCAGCCACCGACGTCGACAGGGGAATCAGCCCCAGCATTTT. Its translation: CASHRRRQGNQPQHF.

This clonotype has at least ten counts. The chain joins TRBV28 to TRBJ1-5, with 8 bases identical to TRBD1. V was clipped by 3 bases and J by 6 bases; unmatched bases: 7. Germline V CDR1 and CDR2: MDHEN, SYDVKM. The CDR3 runs 15 residues. The CDR3 DNA reads TGTGCCAGCAGTTTGACCAGGGGGCTAATTCAGCCCCAGCATTTT. This gives the protein CASSLTRGLIQPQHF.

The chain joins TRBV20-1 to TRBJ1-1, with TRBD1 matching 9 bases. The V gene's germline CDR1 is DFQATT and CDR2 SNEGSKA (reference sequence). The CDR3 covers 14 residues. Trimming cost V 0 bases and J 4 bases; bases outside gene matches: 3. In DNA, the CDR3 is TGCAGTGCTAGAGAAGGGACAGGGCTCACTGAAGCTTTCTTT. Translation: CSAREGTGLTEAFF.

The chain combines TRBV7-8 with TRBJ2-7; 9 bases are shared with TRBD1. Per the germline V gene, CDR1 is SGHVS and CDR2 is FQNEAQ. The CDR3 has 18 residues. Losses at the gene ends were 1 base for V and 2 bases for J; bases not matched to a gene: 12. This CDR3 reads CASSLDFGTGFIPYEQYF. CDR3 bases: TGTGCCAGCAGCTTAGATTTCGGGACAGGGTTCATTCCCTACGAGCAGTACTTC. Supplemented by reference TRBV7-8 and TRBJ2-7, the full variable domain reads GAGVSQSPRYKVAKRGQDVALRCDPISGHVSLFWYQQALGQGPEFLTYFQNEAQLDKSGLPSDRFFAERPEGSVSTLKIQRTQQEDSAVYLCASSLDFGTGFIPYEQYFGPGTRLTVT.

In regard to this clonotype: A much larger clone sits a single nucleotide away, making a read error possible. The rearrangement links TRBV11-2 to TRBJ1-4; D ambiguous. This CDR3 comprises 13 residues. Germline V lookup: CDR1 SGHAT, CDR2 FQNNGV. The CDR3 spells CAGSSHLGEKLFF. CDR3 nucleotides: TGTGCCGGCAGCTCTCATCTGGGGGAAAAACTGTTTTTT.

This clonotype has ten or more counts. This sequence joins TRBV20-1 and TRBJ2-5; 8 bases match TRBD1. V lost 5 bases, J lost 4 bases, and 3 bases stayed unmatched. Germline CDR1 is DFQATT and CDR2 is SNEGSKA (reference sequence). The CDR3 spans 12 residues. This CDR3 is CSAPDRGETQYF. The CDR3 DNA is TGCAGTGCTCCTGACAGGGGAGAGACCCAGTACTTC.

This clonotype was seen a handful of times. CDR3 residues: CASGRQGRNTGELFF. The CDR3 DNA reads TGTGCTAGTGGTCGACAGGGGCGGAACACCGGGGAGCTGTTTTTT. V and J are TRBV12-5 and TRBJ2-2; 8 bases line up with TRBD1. J lost 1 base, V lost 5 bases, and 3 bases had no gene match. The CDR3 covers 15 residues. Per the germline V gene, CDR1 is LGHNT and CDR2 is FRNRAP. Based on the CDR3 plus reference TRBV12-5 and TRBJ2-2, the full variable domain is DARVTQTPRHKVTEMGQEVTMRCQPILGHNTVFWYRQTMMQGLELLAYFRNRAPLDDSGMPKDRFSAEMPDATLATLKIQPSEPRDSAVYFCASGRQGRNTGELFFGEGSRLTVL.

Many counts were recorded for this clonotype. The chain is built from TRBV28 and TRBJ1-1; weak D call: TRBD1 (5 bases). The V gene's germline CDR1 is MDHEN and CDR2 SYDVKM. The length of the CDR3 is 15 residues. Trimming took off 3 bases at V and 7 bases at J, with 18 bases between the two ends. The CDR3 nucleotides read TGTGCCAGCAGTTTCGGCGGGACCCGGAGGGGTGAAGCTTTCTTT. It yields the protein CASSFGGTRRGEAFF.

A word on this clonotype: A much larger clone differs from this one at a single base, so this may be a read error. The chain combines TRBV24-1 with TRBJ2-5; TRBD2 matches 11 bases. The CDR3 spans 16 residues. Unmatched junction bases numbered 5, after V lost 4 bases and J lost 2 bases. In germline, CDR1 is KGHDR, CDR2 SFDVKD. The CDR3, as DNA: TGTGCCACCAGTGAGTGCGGGACTAGCGGACAAGAGACCCAGTACTTC. Protein sequence: CATSECGTSGQETQYF.

This clonotype occurred many times. The chain couples TRBV2 to TRBJ2-7, with a tentative D call TRBD2 (6 bases). With 4 bases removed from V and 5 bases from J, the gap between germline ends came to 18 bases. In germline, CDR1 is SNHLY, CDR2 FYNNEI. This CDR3 has 15 residues. The CDR3 here is CASSGGGPTSNEQYF. CDR3 bases: TGTGCCAGCAGTGGTGGAGGGCCGACGTCGAACGAGCAGTACTTC.

The chain carries TRBV27 and TRBJ2-2; the D is unclear. The CDR3 contains 14 residues. Germline V gene lookup returns CDR1 MNHEY and CDR2 SMNVEV (reference sequence). V lost 3 bases to trimming and J lost 5 bases, with 10 bases between them. Here the CDR3 reads CASSLGLTTGELFF. CDR3 in DNA: TGTGCCAGCAGTTTGGGCCTCACGACCGGGGAGCTGTTTTTT.

The table lists this clonotype with a few counts. The chain has TRBV5-1 and TRBJ2-2; D is possibly TRBD1 (5 bases). Between the trimmed V and J ends, which lost 0 bases and 4 bases, there was a span of 13 bases. The V gene's germline CDR1 is SGHRS and CDR2 YFSETQ. The length of the CDR3 is 16 residues. The CDR3 region is CASSLVAGSVTGELFF. The DNA of the CDR3 is TGCGCCAGCAGCTTGGTAGCAGGGTCGGTCACCGGGGAGCTGTTTTTT.